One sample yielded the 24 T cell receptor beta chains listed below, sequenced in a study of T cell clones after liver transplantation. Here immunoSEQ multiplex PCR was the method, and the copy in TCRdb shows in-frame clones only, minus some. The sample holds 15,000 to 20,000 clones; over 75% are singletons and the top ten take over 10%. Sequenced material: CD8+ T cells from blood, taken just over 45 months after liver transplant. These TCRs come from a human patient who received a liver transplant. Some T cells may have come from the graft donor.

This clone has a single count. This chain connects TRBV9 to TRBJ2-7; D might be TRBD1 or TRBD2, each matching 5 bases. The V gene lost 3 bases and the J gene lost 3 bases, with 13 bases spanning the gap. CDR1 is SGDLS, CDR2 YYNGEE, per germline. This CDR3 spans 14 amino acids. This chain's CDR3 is CASSATIGGYEQYF. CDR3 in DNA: TGTGCCAGCAGCGCGACTATTGGGGGCTACGAGCAGTACTTC. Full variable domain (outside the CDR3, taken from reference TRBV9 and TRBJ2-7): DSGVTQTPKHLITATGQRVTLRCSPRSGDLSVYWYQQSLDQGLQFLIQYYNGEERAKGNILERFSAQQFPDLHSELNLSSLELGDSALYFCASSATIGGYEQYFGPGTRLTVT.

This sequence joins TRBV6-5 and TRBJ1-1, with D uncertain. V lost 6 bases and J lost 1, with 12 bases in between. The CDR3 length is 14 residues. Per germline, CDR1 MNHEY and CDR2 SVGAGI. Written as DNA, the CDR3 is TGTGCCAGCAGCTTTGGAGGGCAGAACACTGAAGCTTTCTTT. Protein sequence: CASSFGGQNTEAFF.

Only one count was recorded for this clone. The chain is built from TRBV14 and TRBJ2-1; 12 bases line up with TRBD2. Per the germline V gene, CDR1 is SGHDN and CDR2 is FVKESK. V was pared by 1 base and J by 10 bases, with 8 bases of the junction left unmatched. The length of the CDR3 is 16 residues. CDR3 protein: CASSQGGLAGRREQFF. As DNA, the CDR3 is TGTGCCAGCAGCCAAGGCGGACTAGCGGGGCGAAGAGAGCAGTTCTTC.

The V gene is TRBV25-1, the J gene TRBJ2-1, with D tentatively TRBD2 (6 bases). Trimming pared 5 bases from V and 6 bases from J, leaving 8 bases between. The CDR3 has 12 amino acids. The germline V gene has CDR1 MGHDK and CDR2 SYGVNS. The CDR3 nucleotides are TGTGCCAGCAGTTTTAGCGGCAATGAGCAGTTCTTC. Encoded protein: CASSFSGNEQFF.

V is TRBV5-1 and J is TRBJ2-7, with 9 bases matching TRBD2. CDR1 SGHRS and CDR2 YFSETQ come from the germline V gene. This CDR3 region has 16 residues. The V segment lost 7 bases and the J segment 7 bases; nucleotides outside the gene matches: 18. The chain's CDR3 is CASYASGAAPPYEQYF. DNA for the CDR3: TGCGCCAGCTACGCTAGCGGGGCAGCCCCGCCTTATGAGCAGTACTTC.

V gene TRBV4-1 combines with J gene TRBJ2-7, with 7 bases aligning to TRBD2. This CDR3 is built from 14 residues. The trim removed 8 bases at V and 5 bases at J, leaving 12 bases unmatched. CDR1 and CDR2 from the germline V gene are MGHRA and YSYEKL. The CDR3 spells CASGSLAMPHEQYF. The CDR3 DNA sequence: TGCGCCAGCGGATCACTAGCGATGCCCCACGAGCAGTACTTC.

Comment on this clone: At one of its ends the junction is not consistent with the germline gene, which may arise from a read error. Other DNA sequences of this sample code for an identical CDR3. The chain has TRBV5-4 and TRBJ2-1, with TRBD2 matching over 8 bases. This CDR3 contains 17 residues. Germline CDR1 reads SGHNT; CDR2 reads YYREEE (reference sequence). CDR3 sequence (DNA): TGCGCCAGCAGCCACATTGCCAGAGCGGGAGCTAGAGATGAGCAGTTCTTC. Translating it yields CASSHIARAGARDEQFF.

The CDR3 region is CASSLMTSGNNEQFF. Here the CDR3 DNA reads TGTGCCAGCAGCTTAATGACTAGCGGGAACAATGAGCAGTTCTTC. V gene TRBV7-3 combines with J gene TRBJ2-1; 11 nucleotides align to TRBD2. The V gene end was trimmed by 1 base and the J gene end by 5 bases; junction bases not matched to a gene: 1. Germline assignment: CDR1 SGHTA and CDR2 FQGTGA. The CDR3 sequence is 15 residues long.

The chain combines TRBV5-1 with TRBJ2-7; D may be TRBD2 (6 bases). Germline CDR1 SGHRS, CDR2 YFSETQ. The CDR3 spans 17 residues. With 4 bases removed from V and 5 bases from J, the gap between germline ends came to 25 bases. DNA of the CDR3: TGCGCCAGCAGCCTGGGGAGGCACGCACTTCTCCTACACGAGCAGTACTTC. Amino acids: CASSLGRHALLLHEQYF.

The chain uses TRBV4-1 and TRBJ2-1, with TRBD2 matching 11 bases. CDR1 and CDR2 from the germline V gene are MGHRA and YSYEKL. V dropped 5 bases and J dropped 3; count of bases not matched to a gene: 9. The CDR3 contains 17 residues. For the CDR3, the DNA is TGCGCCAGCAGCTTACAGCTGGGACTAGCGGACTACAATGAGCAGTTCTTC. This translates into CASSLQLGLADYNEQFF.

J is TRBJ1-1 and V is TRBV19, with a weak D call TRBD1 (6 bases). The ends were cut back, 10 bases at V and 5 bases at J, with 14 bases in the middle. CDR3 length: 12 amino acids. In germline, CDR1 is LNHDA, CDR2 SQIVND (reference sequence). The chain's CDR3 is CATGTLGTEAFF. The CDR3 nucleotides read TGTGCCACGGGGACACTGGGGACTGAAGCTTTCTTT.

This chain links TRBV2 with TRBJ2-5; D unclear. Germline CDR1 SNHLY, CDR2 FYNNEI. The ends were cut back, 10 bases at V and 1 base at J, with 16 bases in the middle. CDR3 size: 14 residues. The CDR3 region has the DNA TGTGCCATTTGCCGGGCTTCGGGCCAAGAGACCCAGTACTTC. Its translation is CAICRASGQETQYF.

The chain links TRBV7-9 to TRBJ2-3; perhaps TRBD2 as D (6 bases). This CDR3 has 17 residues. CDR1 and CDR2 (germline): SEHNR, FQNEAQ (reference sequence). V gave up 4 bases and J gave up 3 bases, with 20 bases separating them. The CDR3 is CASSSPTVVAETDTQYF. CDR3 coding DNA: TGTGCCAGCAGCTCCCCCACAGTGGTAGCGGAGACAGATACGCAGTATTTT.

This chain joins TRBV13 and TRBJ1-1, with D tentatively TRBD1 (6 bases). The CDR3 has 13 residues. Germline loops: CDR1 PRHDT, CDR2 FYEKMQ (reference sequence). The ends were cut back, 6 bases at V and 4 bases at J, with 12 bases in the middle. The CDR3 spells CASRPRGATEAFF. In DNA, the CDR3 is TGTGCCAGCAGACCGAGGGGGGCCACTGAAGCTTTCTTT.

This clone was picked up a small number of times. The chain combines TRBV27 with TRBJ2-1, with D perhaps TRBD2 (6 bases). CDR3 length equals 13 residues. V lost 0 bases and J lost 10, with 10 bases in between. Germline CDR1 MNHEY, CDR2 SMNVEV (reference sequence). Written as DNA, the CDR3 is TGTGCCAGCAGTTTATCGGGAGCGGGCGAGCAGTTCTTC. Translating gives CASSLSGAGEQFF.

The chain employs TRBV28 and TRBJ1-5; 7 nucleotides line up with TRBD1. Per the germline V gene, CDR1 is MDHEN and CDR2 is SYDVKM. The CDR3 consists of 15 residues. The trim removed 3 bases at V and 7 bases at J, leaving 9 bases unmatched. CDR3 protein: CASSLGTGTAQPQHF. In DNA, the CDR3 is TGTGCCAGCAGTTTGGGAACAGGGACAGCACAGCCCCAGCATTTT.

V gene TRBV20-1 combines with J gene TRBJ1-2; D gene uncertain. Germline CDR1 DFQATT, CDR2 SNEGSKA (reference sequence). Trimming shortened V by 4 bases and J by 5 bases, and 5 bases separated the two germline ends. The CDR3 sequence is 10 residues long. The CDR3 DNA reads TGCAGTGCTATACGATATGGCTACACCTTC. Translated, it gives CSAIRYGYTF.

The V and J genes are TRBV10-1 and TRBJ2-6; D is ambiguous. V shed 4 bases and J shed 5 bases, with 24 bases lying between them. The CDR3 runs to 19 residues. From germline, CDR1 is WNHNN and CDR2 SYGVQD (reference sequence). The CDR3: CASSVSPRSAQSRANVLTF. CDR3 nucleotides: TGCGCCAGCAGTGTCTCGCCAAGATCGGCACAAAGTCGGGCCAACGTCCTGACTTTC.

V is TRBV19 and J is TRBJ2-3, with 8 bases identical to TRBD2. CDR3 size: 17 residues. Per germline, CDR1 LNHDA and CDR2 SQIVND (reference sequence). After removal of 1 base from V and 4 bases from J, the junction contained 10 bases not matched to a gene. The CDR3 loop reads CASSIAAQRELADTQYF. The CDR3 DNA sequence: TGTGCCAGTAGTATAGCGGCCCAGCGGGAGCTGGCAGATACGCAGTATTTT.

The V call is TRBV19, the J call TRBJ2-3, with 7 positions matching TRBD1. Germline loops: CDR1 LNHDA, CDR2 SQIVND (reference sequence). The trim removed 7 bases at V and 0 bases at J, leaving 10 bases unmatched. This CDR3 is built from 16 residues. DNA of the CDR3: TGTGCCAGTAATACGTTAGGGACAGAAAGCACAGATACGCAGTATTTT. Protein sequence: CASNTLGTESTDTQYF.

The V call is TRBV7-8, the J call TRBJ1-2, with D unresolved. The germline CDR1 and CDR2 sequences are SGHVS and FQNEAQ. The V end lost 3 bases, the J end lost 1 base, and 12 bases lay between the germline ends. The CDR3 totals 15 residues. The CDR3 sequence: CASSFVERLNYGYTF. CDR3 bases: TGTGCCAGCAGCTTCGTAGAGCGGCTTAACTATGGCTACACCTTC.

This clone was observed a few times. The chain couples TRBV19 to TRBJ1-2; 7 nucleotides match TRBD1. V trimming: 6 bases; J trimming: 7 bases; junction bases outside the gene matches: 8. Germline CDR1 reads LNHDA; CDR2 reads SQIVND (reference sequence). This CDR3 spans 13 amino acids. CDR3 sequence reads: CASSLGGASGYTF. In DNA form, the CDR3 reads TGTGCCAGTAGCTTAGGGGGCGCGAGTGGCTACACCTTC. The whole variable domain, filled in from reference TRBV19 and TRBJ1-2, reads DGGITQSPKYLFRKEGQNVTLSCEQNLNHDAMYWYRQDPGQGLRLIYYSQIVNDFQKGDIAEGYSVSREKKESFPLTVTSAQKNPTAFYLCASSLGGASGYTFGSGTRLTVV.

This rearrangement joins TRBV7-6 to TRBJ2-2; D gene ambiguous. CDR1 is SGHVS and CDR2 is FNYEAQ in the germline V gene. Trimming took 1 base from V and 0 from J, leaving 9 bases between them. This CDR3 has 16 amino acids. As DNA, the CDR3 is TGTGCCAGCAGCTTAGACCGGGCTTCGAACACCGGGGAGCTGTTTTTT. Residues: CASSLDRASNTGELFF.

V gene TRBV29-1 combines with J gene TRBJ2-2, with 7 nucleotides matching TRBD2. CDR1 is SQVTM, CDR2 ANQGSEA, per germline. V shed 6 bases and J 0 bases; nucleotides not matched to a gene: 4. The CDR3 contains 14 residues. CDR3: CSVWTSTNTGELFF. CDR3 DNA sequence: TGCAGCGTCTGGACTAGTACGAACACCGGGGAGCTGTTTTTT.